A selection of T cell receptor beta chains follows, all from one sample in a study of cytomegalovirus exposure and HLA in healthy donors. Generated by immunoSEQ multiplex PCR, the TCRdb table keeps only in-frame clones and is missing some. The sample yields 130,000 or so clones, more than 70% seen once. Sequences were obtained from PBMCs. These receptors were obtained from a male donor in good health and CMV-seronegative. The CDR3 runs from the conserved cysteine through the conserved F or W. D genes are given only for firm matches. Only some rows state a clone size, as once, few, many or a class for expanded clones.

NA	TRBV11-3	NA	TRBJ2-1	CASSSDRQLYNEQFF	TGTGCCAGCAGCTCCGACAGACAACTCTACAATGAGCAGTTCTTC
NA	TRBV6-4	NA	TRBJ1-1	CASRRSPDTEAFF	TGTGCCAGCAGGAGGTCACCGGACACTGAAGCTTTCTTT
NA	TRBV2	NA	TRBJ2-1	CASRRGPAGDYNEQFF	TGTGCCAGCAGACGAGGTCCGGCGGGCGACTACAATGAGCAGTTCTTC
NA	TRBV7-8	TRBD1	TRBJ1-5	CASSYGTVNSNQPQHF	TGTGCCAGCAGCTATGGGACAGTGAATAGCAATCAGCCCCAGCATTTT
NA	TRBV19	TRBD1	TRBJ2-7	CASSTGTGDEQYF	TGTGCCAGTAGTACGGGGACAGGGGACGAGCAGTACTTC
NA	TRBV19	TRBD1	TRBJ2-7	CASSIGDSEQYF	TGTGCCAGTAGTATAGGGGACAGCGAGCAGTACTTC
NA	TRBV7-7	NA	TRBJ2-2	CASSLSTMKSSGELFF	TGTGCTAGCAGCTTGAGCACTATGAAGAGTTCCGGGGAGCTGTTTTTT
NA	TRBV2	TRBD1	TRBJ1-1	CASREDRVPNTEAFF	TGTGCCAGCAGGGAAGACAGGGTGCCGAACACTGAAGCTTTCTTT
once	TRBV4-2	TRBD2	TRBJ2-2	CASSQDPPSGGALNTGELFF	TGTGCCAGCAGCCAAGATCCCCCTAGCGGGGGGGCCCTGAACACCGGGGAGCTGTTTTTT
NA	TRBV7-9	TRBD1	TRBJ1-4	CASSLVNRGNEKLFF	TGTGCCAGCAGCTTAGTGAACAGGGGGAATGAAAAACTGTTTTTT
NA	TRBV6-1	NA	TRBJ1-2	CASRNLAGNYGYTF	TGTGCCAGCAGGAACCTGGCGGGGAACTATGGCTACACCTTC
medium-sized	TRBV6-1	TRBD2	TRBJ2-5	CASSELAGGQETQYF	TGTGCCAGCAGTGAACTAGCGGGGGGGCAAGAGACCCAGTACTTC
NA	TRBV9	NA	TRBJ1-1	CASSSGGVNTEAFF	TGTGCCAGCAGCTCCGGCGGGGTGAACACTGAAGCTTTCTTT
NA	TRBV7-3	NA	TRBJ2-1	CASIGGYNEQFF	TGTGCCAGCATCGGGGGCTACAATGAGCAGTTCTTC
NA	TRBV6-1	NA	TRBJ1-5	CASSEAVEWPQHF	TGTGCCAGCAGTGAAGCGGTTGAGTGGCCCCAGCATTTT
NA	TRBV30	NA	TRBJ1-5	CAWSSRASNQPQHF	TGTGCCTGGAGTTCCAGGGCAAGCAATCAGCCCCAGCATTTT
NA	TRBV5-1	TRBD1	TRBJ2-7	CASSLGQGPYEQYF	TGCGCCAGCAGCCTAGGACAGGGCCCTTACGAGCAGTACTTC
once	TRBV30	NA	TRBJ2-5	CAWSALTVSPQETQYF	TGTGCCTGGAGTGCCCTTACCGTCAGTCCCCAAGAGACCCAGTACTTC
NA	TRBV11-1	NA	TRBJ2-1	CASSLVGAPNNEQFF	TGTGCCAGCAGCTTAGTTGGGGCCCCAAACAATGAGCAGTTCTTC
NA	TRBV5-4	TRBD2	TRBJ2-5	CASSLGTSGGRGQETQYF	TGTGCCAGCAGCTTGGGGACTAGCGGGGGGCGCGGACAAGAGACCCAGTACTTC
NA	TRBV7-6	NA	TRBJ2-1	CASSFDNEQFF	TGTGCCAGCAGCTTCGACAATGAGCAGTTCTTC
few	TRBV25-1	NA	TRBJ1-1	CASSDPGKGNTEAFF	TGTGCCAGCAGTGACCCGGGGAAAGGGAACACTGAAGCTTTCTTT
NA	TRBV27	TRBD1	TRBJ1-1	CASSLGTAAEAFF	TGTGCCAGCAGTTTGGGGACAGCGGCTGAAGCTTTCTTT
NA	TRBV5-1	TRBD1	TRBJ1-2	CASSLAGTEDYGYTF	TGCGCCAGCAGCTTGGCCGGGACAGAGGACTATGGCTACACCTTC
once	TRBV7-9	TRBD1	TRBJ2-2	CASSPRQGGNTGELFF	TGTGCCAGCAGCCCAAGACAGGGGGGGAACACCGGGGAGCTGTTTTTT
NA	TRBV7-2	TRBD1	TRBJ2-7	CASSFTGGASEQYF	TGTGCCAGCAGCTTCACAGGGGGCGCATCCGAGCAGTACTTC
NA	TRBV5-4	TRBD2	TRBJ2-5	CASSLFGTSGGETQYF	TGTGCCAGCAGCTTATTCGGGACTAGCGGGGGGGAGACCCAGTACTTC
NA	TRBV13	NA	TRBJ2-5	CASSLGVEETQYF	TGTGCCAGCAGCTTAGGGGTTGAGGAGACCCAGTACTTC
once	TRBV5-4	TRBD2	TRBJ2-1	CASSLDWTSGNEQFF	TGTGCCAGCAGCTTGGACTGGACTAGCGGAAATGAGCAGTTCTTC